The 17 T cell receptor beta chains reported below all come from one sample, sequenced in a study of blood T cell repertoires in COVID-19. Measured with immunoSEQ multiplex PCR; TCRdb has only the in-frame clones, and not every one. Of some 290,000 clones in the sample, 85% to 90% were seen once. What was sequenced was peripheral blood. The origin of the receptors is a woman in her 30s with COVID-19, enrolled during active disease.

CDR3 region: CASSYERFREQFF. The DNA of the CDR3 is TGTGCCAGCAGTTACGAGAGGTTCCGGGAGCAGTTCTTC. V gene TRBV6-2 or TRBV6-3 combines with J gene TRBJ2-1; D gene unclear. The CDR3 has 13 amino acids. Germline CDR1 reads MNHEY; CDR2 reads SVGEGT. Trimming shortened V by 2 bases and J by 10 bases, and 12 bases separated the two germline ends.

The CDR3 loop is CASSQVDSGYNSPLHF. The CDR3 coding sequence is TGCGCCAGCAGCCAAGTGGACAGCGGATATAATTCACCCCTCCACTTT. The genes are TRBV4-1 and TRBJ1-6; maybe TRBD1 (6 bases). The CDR3 contains 16 residues. V was clipped by 1 base and J by 4 bases, with 11 bases between them. Germline assignment: CDR1 MGHRA and CDR2 YSYEKL.

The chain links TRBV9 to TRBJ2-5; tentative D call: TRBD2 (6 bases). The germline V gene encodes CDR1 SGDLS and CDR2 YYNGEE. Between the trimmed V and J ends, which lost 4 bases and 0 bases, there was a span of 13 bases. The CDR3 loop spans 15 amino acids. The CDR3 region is CASSPRGLDQETQYF. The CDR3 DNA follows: TGTGCCAGCAGCCCCCGGGGACTGGACCAAGAGACCCAGTACTTC.

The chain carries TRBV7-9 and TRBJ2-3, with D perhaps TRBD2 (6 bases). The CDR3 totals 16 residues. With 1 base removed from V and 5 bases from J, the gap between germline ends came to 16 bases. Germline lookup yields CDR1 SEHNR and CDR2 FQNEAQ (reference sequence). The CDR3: CASSLGLADFRDTQYF. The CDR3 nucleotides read TGTGCCAGCAGCTTAGGGTTAGCGGACTTTCGAGATACGCAGTATTTT.

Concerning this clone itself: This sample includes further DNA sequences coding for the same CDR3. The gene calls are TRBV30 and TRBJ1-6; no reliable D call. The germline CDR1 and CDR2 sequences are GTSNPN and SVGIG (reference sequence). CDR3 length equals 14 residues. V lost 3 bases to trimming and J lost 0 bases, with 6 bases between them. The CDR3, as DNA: TGTGCCTGGAGAGAGAGCTCCTATAATTCACCCCTCCACTTT. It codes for CAWRESSYNSPLHF.

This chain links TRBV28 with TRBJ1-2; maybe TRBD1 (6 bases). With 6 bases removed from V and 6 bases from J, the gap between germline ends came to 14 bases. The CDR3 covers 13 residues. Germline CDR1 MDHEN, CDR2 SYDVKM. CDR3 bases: TGTGCCAGCAGGCTAATCGGACAGAATGGCTACACCTTC. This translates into CASRLIGQNGYTF.

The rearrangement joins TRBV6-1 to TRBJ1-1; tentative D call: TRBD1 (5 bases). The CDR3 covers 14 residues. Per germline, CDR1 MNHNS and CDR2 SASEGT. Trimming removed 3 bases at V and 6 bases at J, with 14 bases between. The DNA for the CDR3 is TGTGCCAGCAGTGACCAGGGATTGCGACCTGAAGCTTTCTTT. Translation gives CASSDQGLRPEAFF.

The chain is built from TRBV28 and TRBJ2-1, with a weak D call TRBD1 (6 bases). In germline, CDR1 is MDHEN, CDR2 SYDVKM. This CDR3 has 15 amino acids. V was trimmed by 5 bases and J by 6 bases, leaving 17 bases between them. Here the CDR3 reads CASSPGSQGPNEQFF. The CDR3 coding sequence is TGTGCCAGCAGTCCGGGCTCCCAGGGGCCCAATGAGCAGTTCTTC.

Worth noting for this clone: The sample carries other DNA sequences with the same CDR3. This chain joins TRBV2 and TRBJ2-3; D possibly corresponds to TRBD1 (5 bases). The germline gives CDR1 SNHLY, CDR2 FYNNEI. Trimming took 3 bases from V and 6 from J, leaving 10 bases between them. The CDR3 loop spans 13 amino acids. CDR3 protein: CASSESWGDTQYF. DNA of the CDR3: TGTGCCAGCAGTGAGTCTTGGGGCGATACGCAGTATTTT.

In DNA, the CDR3 is TGTGCCAGCAGTCGGACAGGGGGTACTGGCTACACCTTC. Encoded protein: CASSRTGGTGYTF. The V and J genes are TRBV2 and TRBJ1-2; TRBD1 aligns across 10 bases. V gave up 5 bases and J gave up 7 bases; unmatched junction bases: 4. The CDR3 totals 13 residues. Germline V gene sequence: CDR1 SNHLY, CDR2 FYNNEI.

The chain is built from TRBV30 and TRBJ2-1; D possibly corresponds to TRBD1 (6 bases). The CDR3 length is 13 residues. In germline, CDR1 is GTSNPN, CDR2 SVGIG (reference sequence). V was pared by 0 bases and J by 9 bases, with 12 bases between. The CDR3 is CAWSVRTRGEQFF. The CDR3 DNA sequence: TGTGCCTGGAGTGTACGGACCAGGGGTGAGCAGTTCTTC.

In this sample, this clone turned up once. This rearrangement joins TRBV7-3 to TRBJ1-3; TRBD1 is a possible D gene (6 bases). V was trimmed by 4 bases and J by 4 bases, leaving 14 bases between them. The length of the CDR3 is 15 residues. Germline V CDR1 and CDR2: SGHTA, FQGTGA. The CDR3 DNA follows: TGTGCCAGCAGCTCACAGGGCATGGTGGGAAACACCATATATTTT. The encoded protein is CASSSQGMVGNTIYF.

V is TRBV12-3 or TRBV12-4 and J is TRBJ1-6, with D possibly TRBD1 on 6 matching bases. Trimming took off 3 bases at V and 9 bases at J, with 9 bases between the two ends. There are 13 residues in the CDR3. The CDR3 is CASSFEGVSPLHF. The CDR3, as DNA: TGTGCCAGCAGTTTTGAGGGGGTTTCACCCCTCCACTTT.

The CDR3 spells CASKKGLAGPGELFF. CDR3 nucleotides: TGTGCCAGCAAAAAGGGACTAGCGGGACCCGGGGAGCTGTTTTTT. The gene calls are TRBV28 and TRBJ2-2; TRBD2 agrees at 13 bases. V was clipped by 7 bases and J by 6 bases; unmatched bases: 5. This CDR3 contains 15 residues. The V gene's germline CDR1 is MDHEN and CDR2 SYDVKM.

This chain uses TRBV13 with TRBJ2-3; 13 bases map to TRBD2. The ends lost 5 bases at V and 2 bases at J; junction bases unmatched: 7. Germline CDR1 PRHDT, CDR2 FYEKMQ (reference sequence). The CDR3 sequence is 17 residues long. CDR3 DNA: TGTGCCAGCAGCCCTTCGACTAGCGGGAGGTTCACAGATACGCAGTATTTT. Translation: CASSPSTSGRFTDTQYF.

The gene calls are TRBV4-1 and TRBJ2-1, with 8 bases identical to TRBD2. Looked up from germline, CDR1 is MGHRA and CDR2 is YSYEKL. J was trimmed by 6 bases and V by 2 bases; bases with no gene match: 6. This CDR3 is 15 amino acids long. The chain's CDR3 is CASSQLGLVVNEQFF. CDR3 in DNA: TGCGCCAGCAGCCAATTGGGACTAGTGGTCAATGAGCAGTTCTTC.

The CDR3 bases are TGTGCCAGCAGCCAAGGCGGGGGCAGGGAACCCACCGGGGAGCTGTTTTTT. This codes for CASSQGGGREPTGELFF. This chain joins TRBV4-2 and TRBJ2-2; possible D gene TRBD2, 7 bases. V was clipped by 1 base and J by 4 bases, with 16 bases between them. The CDR3 runs 17 residues. Per germline, CDR1 LGHNA and CDR2 YNFKEQ.